This T cell receptor (beta chain) was sequenced during a study of blood T cells in healthy people across ages. The germline V gene has CDR1 MDHEN and CDR2 SYDVKM. The CDR3 length is 13 residues. PCR was performed a second time for roughly 6 to 12 cycles using a sample-barcoded 5' primer and a J-beta primer mix. TCRdb itself ran the 5' RACE reads through MiXCR, one entry per CDR3 protein. Altogether about 640,000 distinct CDR3 sequences are present, 58% being singletons, with the ten largest covering around 37%. Comment on this clonotype: A much more abundant neighbour one base away suggests this may be a read error.

Source material: blood. This chain joins TRBV28 and TRBJ1-1, with D possibly TRBD1 on 5 matching bases. The source is a man between 60 and 75 years old in good health. CDR3 residues: CTSSGTGRSEAFF. The CDR3 DNA is TGTACCAGCAGTGGGACCGGACGGTCTGAAGCTTTCTTT.